This T cell receptor (beta chain) originates from a study of shared T cell receptors in the human thymus. The CDR3 spans 12 residues. Germline-derived CDR1 and CDR2 are GTSNPN and SVGIG (reference sequence). V dropped 5 bases and J dropped 6 bases, with 10 bases sitting between them. Sequenced by immunoSEQ multiplex PCR; TCRdb stores in-frame clones only, minus some. The sample has hundreds of thousands of clones, 70% to 90% seen once. A further study also used this sample, focusing on human thymus T cells. From that second work: Obtained as resections during corrective heart surgery, the thymus tissue was then studied.

This TCR was sampled from a boy under three years old with a congenital heart defect. Specimen: thymocytes. The chain employs TRBV30 and TRBJ2-2; D is possibly TRBD1 (5 bases). CDR3 loop: CAWWPGSGELFF. In nucleotides, the CDR3 is TGTGCCTGGTGGCCAGGGTCCGGGGAGCTGTTTTTT.